This T cell receptor beta chain was captured by sequencing in a study of blood T cell repertoires in COVID-19. Study at large: The study drew acute and convalescent COVID-19 samples from the United States, Italy and Spain. PBMCs, B-cell-depleted T cells, or T cells provided the cDNA or gDNA that made up the material.

In the original processing: Estimates of nucleated cell counts were drawn from the amplification of reference gene primers. Generated by immunoSEQ multiplex PCR, the TCRdb table keeps only in-frame clones and is missing some. V and J calls and clone size are given by that table; D and trimming were obtained from the DNA. Of some 89,000 clones detected, around 82% appear once; the ten largest clones hold roughly 1.2%. The sequenced sample was peripheral blood. The clonotype originates from a woman of 80 years or more with acute or convalescent COVID-19.

CDR3 sequence reads: CASSLGGDTNIQYF. As DNA, the CDR3 is TGTGCCAGCAGTTTAGGAGGGGATACAAACATTCAGTACTTC. V gene TRBV28 combines with J gene TRBJ2-4; D may be TRBD2 (6 bases). There are 14 residues in the CDR3. Per germline, CDR1 MDHEN and CDR2 SYDVKM. V gave up 2 bases and J gave up 6 bases, with 11 bases separating them.